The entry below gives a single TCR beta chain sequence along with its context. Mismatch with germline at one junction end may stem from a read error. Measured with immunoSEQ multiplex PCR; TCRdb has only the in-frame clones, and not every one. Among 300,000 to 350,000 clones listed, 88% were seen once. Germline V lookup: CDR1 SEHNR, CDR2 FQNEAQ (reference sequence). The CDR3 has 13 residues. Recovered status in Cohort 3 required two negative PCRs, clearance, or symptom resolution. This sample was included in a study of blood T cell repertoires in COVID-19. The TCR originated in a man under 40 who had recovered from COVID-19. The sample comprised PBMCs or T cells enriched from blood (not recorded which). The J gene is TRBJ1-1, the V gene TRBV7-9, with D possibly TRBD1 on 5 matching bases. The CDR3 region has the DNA TGTGCCAGCAGGCCCCACGGGACTTTTCCCTCCTCTTTT. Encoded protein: CASRPHGTFPSSF.